The entry below describes one T cell receptor beta chain. As yet, its antigen is unknown. Germline and genes: mouse. The read terminates 4 residues before the CDR3 end, so the remaining end is supplied by the germline J gene. This sample is part of a study of CD8+ T cells in alopecia areata. Study-wide points: Normal-skin resident alphabeta T cells also appear among scalp sample sequences. Higher clonality and more expanded CD8+ clones appeared in lesional than normal scalp.

cDNA prepared by RNA extraction and subsequent reverse transcription served as the template for sequencing. The table came from immunoSEQ multiplex PCR; TCRdb's copy has only in-frame clones and leaves some out. The specimen has 290,000 or so clones, none found just once. Sorting of pooled cutaneous lymph node cells used CD4, CD8alpha, NKG2D, NKG2ACE and other markers. In germline, CDR1 is SGHDT, CDR2 FRDEAV. CDR3 size: 14 residues. V was clipped by 4 bases and J by 1 base, with 10 bases between them. This receptor was obtained from a C3H/HeJ mouse with alopecia areata. Mouse strain MHC haplotype: H2-k. Sequencing was carried out using CD4+ T cells sorted from a lymph node. The chain couples TRBV14 to TRBJ2-5; D may be TRBD2 (5 bases). The DNA read from the CDR3 is TGTGCCAGCAGTCATACTGGAGACCAAGAC. It encodes CASSHTGDQD. The full-length CDR3 reads as CASSHTGDQDTQYF.